This TCR beta chain was identified during a study of cytomegalovirus exposure and HLA in healthy donors. The study's findings and limits: There were 164 TCR beta chains listed as cytomegalovirus-associated.

This clone appeared a single time. What it binds is unknown. CDR1 WSHSY and CDR2 SAAADI come from the germline V gene. V dropped 4 bases and J dropped 3 bases, with 12 bases sitting between them. The length of the CDR3 is 14 residues. Sequenced by immunoSEQ multiplex PCR; TCRdb stores in-frame clones only, minus some. The profile shows 220,000 or so clones, around four fifths of them singletons. The gene calls are TRBV10-2 and TRBJ1-2, with D possibly TRBD1 on 5 matching bases. The receptor was isolated from a woman between 18 and 29 years old in good health and CMV-seronegative. The sequencing input was PBMCs. This CDR3 reads CASSVQGADYGYTF. The CDR3 bases are TGCGCCAGCAGTGTTCAAGGGGCGGACTATGGCTACACCTTC.